This T cell receptor beta chain was recovered during a study of blood T cell repertoires in COVID-19 (TCRdb year 2020). With respect to the entire study: Samples covering the acute and convalescent phases of COVID-19 were provided by collaborators in the United States, Italy and Spain. The prospective study material was composed of cDNA or gDNA derived from T cells, B-cell-depleted T cells, or PBMCs. The dataset comprised deeply sampled blood TCRbeta repertoires from subjects exposed to, actively infected with, or recovered from COVID-19. The repertoires were made available in a free public database intended to serve as a resource for research on the immune response to SARS-CoV-2. The samples were drawn from two sources: the first 160 participants of the ongoing ImmuneRACE study, and over 1,000 subjects contributed by 6 global collaborators. The sample metadata nearly always contained a de-identified subject ID, COVID-19 status, age in years and sex. Where available, HLA class I and class II types were taken from metadata supplied by the sample provider and were not determined by assay-based typing.

Here is what the overall study found, with its caveats: The quantity of clinical and demographic metadata differed by source and by participant and was supplied without curation.

Each collaborating institution followed its own protocols to collect whole blood in K2EDTA tubes. For TCRbeta analysis, collaborator samples were shipped as frozen whole blood, as isolated PBMCs, or as DNA extracted from either sample type. There are 13 amino acids in the CDR3, from cysteine to phenylalanine inclusive. CDR3 DNA only is kept here, 39 bases in frame from base 1. V and J are truncated by 1 base and 4 bases respectively, leaving an intervening sequence of 8 bases. The germline V gene provides CDR1 SGHRS and CDR2 YFSETQ. TCRbeta CDR3 regions were amplified from genomic DNA using the immunoSEQ Assay, a bias-controlled multiplex PCR. In the original analysis: The number of nucleated cells in each sample was estimated by amplification of reference gene primers within the assay. To quantify the absolute abundance of each unique TCRbeta CDR3 rearrangement, sequence reads were collapsed and filtered. For each sample, productive Simpson clonality was calculated as the square root of Simpson's diversity index across productive rearrangements. TCRdb carries this immuneACCESS record with in-frame sequences only. Its versions omit some clonotypes, under half of them owing to an unresolved V gene in the studies checked, with the rest unexplained. V, J and clone size are taken as reported in that table, and D and trimming were inferred from the DNA itself. The sample table shows tens of thousands of clones, and roughly 85% are seen once. Less than 2% of the sample is held by the ten biggest clonotypes.

As regards this clone: This receptor's antigen is unknown. No clone much larger than this one lies a single base away; base qualities are absent.

Recombination linked TRBV5-1 to TRBJ1-1, and the D gene may be TRBD1, 5 bases matching. The sequenced sample consisted of peripheral blood. The receptor was derived from a woman aged 55-70 years with acute or convalescent COVID-19. The CDR3 in this case is CASSLQGTTEAFF. The sequence in DNA is TGCGCCAGCAGCTTGCAGGGTACCACTGAAGCTTTCTTT.